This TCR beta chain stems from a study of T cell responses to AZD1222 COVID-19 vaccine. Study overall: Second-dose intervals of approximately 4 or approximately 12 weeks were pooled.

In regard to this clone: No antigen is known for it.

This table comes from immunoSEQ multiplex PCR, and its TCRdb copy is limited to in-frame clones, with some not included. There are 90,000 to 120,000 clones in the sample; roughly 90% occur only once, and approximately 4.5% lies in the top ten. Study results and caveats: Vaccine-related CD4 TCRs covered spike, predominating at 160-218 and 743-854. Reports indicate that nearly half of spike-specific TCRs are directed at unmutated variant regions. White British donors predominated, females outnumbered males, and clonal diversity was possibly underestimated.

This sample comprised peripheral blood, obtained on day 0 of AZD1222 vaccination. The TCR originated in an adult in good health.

CDR3 sequence (DNA): TGTGCCAGTAGTATCCCAAGTTGGGCAGATACTGACACTGAAGCTTTCTTT. Its translation: CASSIPSWADTDTEAFF. The chain has TRBV19 and TRBJ1-1; no definite D call. From germline, CDR1 is LNHDA and CDR2 SQIVND (reference sequence). Trimming took off 3 bases at V and 3 bases at J, with 20 bases between the two ends. CDR3 length equals 17 residues.